This T cell receptor (beta chain) was obtained from a study of pediatric ulcerative colitis. Germline V gene sequence: CDR1 MGHDK, CDR2 SYGVNS. This CDR3 comprises 11 residues. V dropped 8 bases and J dropped 5 bases, with 7 bases sitting between them. The rectum was sampled with one to two pinch biopsies at colonoscopy. Measured with immunoSEQ multiplex PCR; TCRdb has only the in-frame clones, and not every one. Here the sample spans about 40,000 clones, 60% to 75% being singletons. This TCR was recovered from a boy younger than 18 with severe ulcerative colitis. Material for sequencing was gut tissue. The chain combines TRBV25-1 with TRBJ2-1; D call uncertain. CDR3 sequence reads: CASRGNNEQFF. The CDR3 nucleotides are TGTGCCAGCCGTGGCAACAATGAGCAGTTCTTC.